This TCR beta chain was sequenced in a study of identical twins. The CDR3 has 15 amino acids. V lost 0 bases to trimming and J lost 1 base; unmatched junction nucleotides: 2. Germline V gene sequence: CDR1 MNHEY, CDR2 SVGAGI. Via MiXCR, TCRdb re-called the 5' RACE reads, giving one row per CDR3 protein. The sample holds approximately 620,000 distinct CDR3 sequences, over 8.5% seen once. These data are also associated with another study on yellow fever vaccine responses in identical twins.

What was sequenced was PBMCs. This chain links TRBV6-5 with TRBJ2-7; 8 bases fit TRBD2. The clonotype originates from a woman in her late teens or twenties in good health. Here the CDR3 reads CASSYSAGESYEQYF. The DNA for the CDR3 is TGTGCCAGCAGTTACTCAGCGGGGGAATCCTACGAGCAGTACTTC.